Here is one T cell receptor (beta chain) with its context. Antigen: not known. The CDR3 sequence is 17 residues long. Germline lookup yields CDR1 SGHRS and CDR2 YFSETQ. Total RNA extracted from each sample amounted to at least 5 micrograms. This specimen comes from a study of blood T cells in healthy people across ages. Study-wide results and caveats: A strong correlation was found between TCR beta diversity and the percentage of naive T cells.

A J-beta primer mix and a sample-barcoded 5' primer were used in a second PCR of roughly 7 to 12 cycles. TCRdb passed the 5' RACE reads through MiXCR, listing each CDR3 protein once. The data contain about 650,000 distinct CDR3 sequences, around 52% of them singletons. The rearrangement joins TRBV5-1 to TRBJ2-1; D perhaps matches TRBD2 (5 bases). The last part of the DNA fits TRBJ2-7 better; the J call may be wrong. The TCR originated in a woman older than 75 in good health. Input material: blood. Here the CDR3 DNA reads TGCGCCAGCAGCTTTCTCCCCAGCGGCGGCGCCTACAATGAGCAGTACTTC. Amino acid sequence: CASSFLPSGGAYNEQYF.